Sequencing of this TCR beta chain was carried out in a study of blood T cell repertoires in COVID-19. The authors' processing: Using reference gene primer amplification, nucleated cell counts were estimated. The table came from immunoSEQ multiplex PCR; TCRdb's copy has only in-frame clones and leaves some out. V and J calls and clone size come straight from that table; D and trimming were deduced from the DNA. The table records approximately 130,000 clones, almost 70% of them present only once. CDR3 length: 13 residues. The V segment lost 4 bases and the J segment 5 bases; nucleotides outside the gene matches: 7. Germline assignment: CDR1 GTSNPN and CDR2 SVGIG (reference sequence).

Sequencing was carried out using peripheral blood. The sequence was collected from a woman in her 70s with acute or convalescent COVID-19. The rearrangement uses TRBV30 and TRBJ2-7; 8 positions match TRBD1. DNA for the CDR3: TGTGCCTGGAAACTACAGGGGGGTAACGAGCAGTACTTC. It codes for CAWKLQGGNEQYF.